The 28 T cell receptor beta chains below were found in one sample sequenced in a study of response to subunit inactivated influenza vaccine. TCRdb itself ran the RT-PCR reads through MiXCR, one entry per CDR3 protein. The table lists roughly 190,000 distinct CDR3 sequences, about 12% of them singletons. These data also featured in a second study, about T cells expressing NK-cell markers. That report adds: The authors generated TCR beta cDNA through 5'RACE template switching with UMIs.

This specimen consisted of CD8+ T cells sorted from PBMCs, obtained roughly 12 days after vaccination. These receptor sequences come from a man aged 50 to 59 who received an inactivated influenza vaccine.

The chain joins TRBV7-9 to TRBJ2-1; 9 nucleotides line up with TRBD2. Looked up from germline, CDR1 is SEHNR and CDR2 is FQNEAQ (reference sequence). The CDR3 totals 15 residues. With 4 bases clipped from V and 5 bases from J, the junction kept 6 bases outside the gene matches. CDR3 sequence reads: CASSWRLAEDNEQFF. The CDR3 DNA reads as TGTGCCAGCAGCTGGAGACTAGCGGAGGACAATGAGCAGTTCTTC.

This clonotype was observed at least ten times. The chain couples TRBV29-1 to TRBJ2-1; D is perhaps TRBD2 (6 bases). Germline CDR1 reads SQVTM; CDR2 reads ANQGSEA. Trimming removed 1 base at V and 0 bases at J, with 7 bases between. This CDR3 contains 14 residues. CDR3 in amino acids: CSVEGRGSYNEQFF. In DNA form, the CDR3 reads TGCAGCGTTGAAGGGCGGGGCTCCTACAATGAGCAGTTCTTC.

This clonotype was detected a few times. The rearrangement joins TRBV4-3 to TRBJ2-2; weak D call: TRBD1 (8 bases). Germline assignment: CDR1 LGHNA and CDR2 YSLEER. Trimming took off 0 bases at V and 2 bases at J, with 22 bases between the two ends. This CDR3 spans 20 amino acids. CDR3 nucleotides: TGCGCCAGCAGCCAAGATCCAAGTTATACAGGGGGACTAAACACCGGGGAGCTGTTTTTT. Translated, it gives CASSQDPSYTGGLNTGELFF.

This chain links TRBV5-1 with TRBJ2-3; maybe TRBD2 (6 bases). This CDR3 spans 16 amino acids. Trimming removed 4 bases from V and 3 bases from J, with 18 bases in between. CDR1 and CDR2 from the germline V gene are SGHRS and YFSETQ. The CDR3: CASSSGTPKGTDTQYF. CDR3 DNA: TGCGCCAGCAGCAGTGGGACTCCGAAGGGGACAGATACGCAGTATTTT.

The chain has TRBV3-1 and TRBJ2-2, with 7 bases aligning to TRBD2. CDR3 length equals 18 residues. Trimming at V came to 1 base and at J to 1 base, leaving 9 bases not matched to a gene. Germline V CDR1 and CDR2: LGHDT, YNNKEL (reference sequence). Written as DNA, the CDR3 is TGTGCCAGCAGCCAAGGGTCCTGGCTAGCGGAGAACACCGGGGAGCTGTTTTTT. This sequence encodes CASSQGSWLAENTGELFF. Filled out from reference TRBV3-1 and TRBJ2-2, the complete variable domain reads DTAVSQTPKYLVTQMGNDKSIKCEQNLGHDTMYWYKQDSKKFLKIMFSYNNKELIINETVPNRFSPKSPDKAHLNLHINSLELGDSAVYFCASSQGSWLAENTGELFFGEGSRLTVL.

This clonotype was picked up many times. The rearrangement joins TRBV20-1 to TRBJ2-7, with D possibly called TRBD1 or TRBD2 (5 bases each). The CDR3 totals 13 residues. Germline values: CDR1 DFQATT, CDR2 SNEGSKA (reference sequence). V was pared by 0 bases and J by 4 bases, with 10 bases between. CDR3 DNA sequence: TGCAGTGCTAGAGAGAGGGGTTGGTACGAGCAGTACTTC. This encodes CSARERGWYEQYF.

The chain has TRBV6-2 or TRBV6-3 and TRBJ2-6; D might be TRBD1 or TRBD2, each matching 5 bases. V was clipped by 4 bases and J by 0 bases, with 25 bases between them. The CDR3 sequence is 21 residues long. In germline, CDR1 is MNHEY, CDR2 SVGEGT. The CDR3 DNA follows: TGTGCCAGCAGTTCGCCGGGACCGGGTATAAAATGGGACTCTGGGGCCAACGTCCTGACTTTC. It specifies CASSSPGPGIKWDSGANVLTF.

V usage is TRBV3-1 and J usage is TRBJ2-1; D ambiguous. Deletions cut 0 bases from V and 2 bases from J, with 8 bases between. The germline gives CDR1 LGHDT, CDR2 YNNKEL (reference sequence). This CDR3 is 15 amino acids long. DNA for the CDR3: TGTGCCAGCAGCCAAGATCAGTACGCCTACAATGAGCAGTTCTTC. Protein sequence: CASSQDQYAYNEQFF.

The CDR3 loop reads CASSEGFGEGSSNQPQHF. Here the CDR3 DNA reads TGTGCCAGCAGTGAAGGGTTTGGTGAGGGGAGTAGCAATCAGCCCCAGCATTTT. The chain carries TRBV2 and TRBJ1-5, with D maybe TRBD1 (5 bases). Germline V gene data show CDR1 as SNHLY and CDR2 as FYNNEI. Trimming pared 1 base from V and 0 bases from J, leaving 16 bases between. The CDR3 runs to 18 residues.

At least ten counts were recorded for this clonotype. V usage is TRBV12-3 or TRBV12-4 and J usage is TRBJ2-1; TRBD1 might be the D (5 bases). The CDR3 is 16 residues long. V gave up 5 bases and J gave up 2 bases, with 16 bases separating them. The CDR3: CASSPLRGPAYNEQFF. The CDR3 nucleotides are TGTGCCAGCAGTCCCCTAAGGGGCCCGGCCTACAATGAGCAGTTCTTC.

The rearrangement links TRBV30 to TRBJ2-3; D uncertain. The V and J ends lost 0 bases and 1 base respectively, with 8 bases between them. Looked up from germline, CDR1 is GTSNPN and CDR2 is SVGIG (reference sequence). CDR3 length: 14 amino acids. The CDR3 loop is CAWSVGTGTDTQYF. In nucleotides, the CDR3 is TGTGCCTGGAGTGTTGGAACAGGCACAGATACGCAGTATTTT.

This clonotype was found many times. The chain employs TRBV6-1 and TRBJ2-1; no clear D gene. The CDR3 runs 15 residues. CDR1 and CDR2 from the germline V gene are MNHNS and SASEGT. V dropped 7 bases and J dropped 0 bases, with 13 bases sitting between them. This CDR3 is CASTQGWSSYNEQFF. The DNA for the CDR3 is TGTGCCAGCACCCAAGGTTGGAGCTCCTACAATGAGCAGTTCTTC.

The V gene is TRBV30, the J gene TRBJ2-7; TRBD1 is a possible D gene (5 bases). The CDR3 is 13 amino acids. Germline CDR1 is GTSNPN and CDR2 is SVGIG (reference sequence). Trimming left V 0 bases short and J 2 bases short, with 8 bases between. CDR3 amino acids: CAWSVGRTYEQYF. The CDR3 nucleotides read TGTGCCTGGAGTGTGGGGCGAACCTACGAGCAGTACTTC.

This clonotype has only a few counts. The V and J genes are TRBV29-1 and TRBJ2-7; the match to TRBD1 covers 7 bases. V shed 4 bases and J 2 bases; nucleotides not matched to a gene: 5. This CDR3 region has 13 residues. The V gene's germline CDR1 is SQVTM and CDR2 ANQGSEA. The CDR3 spells CSVVDRETYEQYF. The CDR3 DNA reads as TGCAGCGTTGTAGACAGGGAAACCTACGAGCAGTACTTC.

The chain is built from TRBV25-1 and TRBJ2-5; TRBD2 aligns across 16 bases. Germline CDR1 MGHDK, CDR2 SYGVNS. The CDR3 is 16 amino acids. Trimming removed 8 bases from V and 3 bases from J; junction bases left unmatched: 6. The CDR3 nucleotides are TGTGCCAGCCGCGGGACTAGCGGGAGGGTTAAAGAGACCCAGTACTTC. Its translation: CASRGTSGRVKETQYF.

The rearrangement joins TRBV27 to TRBJ2-7, with D possibly being TRBD1 (6 bases). V was pared by 2 bases and J by 0 bases, with 8 bases between. The CDR3 is made up of 14 amino acids. Germline loops: CDR1 MNHEY, CDR2 SMNVEV (reference sequence). The CDR3 loop reads CASSLQGSSYEQYF. CDR3 DNA sequence: TGTGCCAGCAGTTTACAGGGGAGCTCCTACGAGCAGTACTTC.

The table lists this clonotype with a few counts. This chain uses TRBV4-2 with TRBJ2-7; D is unresolved. The CDR3 totals 14 residues. CDR1 and CDR2 (germline): LGHNA, YNFKEQ. V was clipped by 0 bases and J by 5 bases, with 11 bases between them. The CDR3 nucleotides read TGTGCCAGCAGCCAAGATATTACGGGCCACGAGCAGTACTTC. Its protein is CASSQDITGHEQYF.

This clonotype was counted between two and nine times. This chain uses TRBV5-1 with TRBJ1-1, with D hard to call. V was trimmed by 3 bases and J by 0 bases, leaving 9 bases between them. Germline CDR1 reads SGHRS; CDR2 reads YFSETQ. The CDR3 has 14 residues. The CDR3 bases are TGCGCCAGCAGCTCCACCGTACTGAACACTGAAGCTTTCTTT. Its translation is CASSSTVLNTEAFF.

This clonotype was recorded at least ten times. The V and J genes are TRBV7-8 and TRBJ1-5; unclear D gene. Trimming took 2 bases from V and 9 from J, leaving 14 bases between them. CDR1 is SGHVS, CDR2 FQNEAQ, per germline. The CDR3 loop spans 14 amino acids. CDR3 residues: CASSLPTSLGPQHF. The CDR3 DNA follows: TGTGCCAGCAGCTTACCTACGAGCCTGGGGCCCCAGCATTTT. Combining the CDR3 with reference TRBV7-8 and TRBJ1-5 gives the whole variable domain GAGVSQSPRYKVAKRGQDVALRCDPISGHVSLFWYQQALGQGPEFLTYFQNEAQLDKSGLPSDRFFAERPEGSVSTLKIQRTQQEDSAVYLCASSLPTSLGPQHFGDGTRLSIL.

This clonotype was seen ten or more times. The chain couples TRBV7-3 to TRBJ2-3, with D possibly being TRBD1 (5 bases). The CDR3 sequence is 13 residues long. V dropped 6 bases and J dropped 9 bases, with 16 bases sitting between them. Germline CDR1 SGHTA, CDR2 FQGTGA. The CDR3 region is CASSLTGPGTQYF. CDR3 nucleotides: TGTGCCAGCAGTCTAACAGGCCCCGGGACGCAGTATTTT.

This clonotype has only a few counts. This chain uses TRBV5-6 with TRBJ1-1; D remains ambiguous. Germline-derived CDR1 and CDR2 are SGHDT and YYEEEE. V was clipped by 4 bases and J by 1 base, with 14 bases between them. The CDR3 runs to 15 residues. CDR3 DNA sequence: TGTGCCAGCAGCCCGGTCTTATCCACGAACACTGAAGCTTTCTTT. Translation gives CASSPVLSTNTEAFF.

This clonotype has ten or more counts. The V gene is TRBV27, the J gene TRBJ2-7; the match to TRBD1 covers 7 bases. This CDR3 is 15 amino acids long. V gave up 5 bases and J gave up 2 bases; unmatched junction bases: 9. Germline assignment: CDR1 MNHEY and CDR2 SMNVEV (reference sequence). CDR3 nucleotide sequence: TGTGCCAGCAGTCCAGACAGGGTAATCCCCTACGAGCAGTACTTC. It codes for CASSPDRVIPYEQYF.

This clonotype occurred a few times. The V and J genes are TRBV11-1 and TRBJ2-1, with 9 bases that match TRBD2. The J segment lost 1 base and the V segment lost 2 bases, leaving 3 bases of the junction unmatched. The CDR3 runs to 16 residues. Germline CDR1 reads SGHAT; CDR2 reads FQDESV (reference sequence). CDR3 loop: CASSLLAGASYNEQFF. The CDR3 region has the DNA TGTGCCAGCAGCTTATTAGCGGGAGCTTCCTACAATGAGCAGTTCTTC.

In this sample, this clonotype turned up a few times. This sequence joins TRBV20-1 and TRBJ2-1; D unresolved. Per germline, CDR1 DFQATT and CDR2 SNEGSKA (reference sequence). The CDR3 is 17 amino acids. Trimming removed 0 bases at V and 0 bases at J, with 15 bases between. The CDR3 coding sequence is TGCAGTGCTAGAGATCCTAATATCCGGAGCTCCTACAATGAGCAGTTCTTC. Translation gives CSARDPNIRSSYNEQFF.

This clonotype was detected a few times. CDR3 region: CSVDPTGDTAYNEQFF. In nucleotides, the CDR3 is TGCAGCGTTGATCCCACCGGGGACACCGCCTACAATGAGCAGTTCTTC. The rearrangement uses TRBV29-1 and TRBJ2-1; D may be TRBD1 (6 bases). The germline V gene has CDR1 SQVTM and CDR2 ANQGSEA. V was cut by 3 bases and J by 2 bases, with 17 bases left in between. The CDR3 is made up of 16 amino acids.

V is TRBV12-3 or TRBV12-4 and J is TRBJ2-2; 7 bases line up with TRBD2. Trimming at V came to 3 bases and at J to 3 bases, leaving 4 bases not matched to a gene. The length of the CDR3 is 15 residues. The CDR3: CASSFKRGDTGELFF. CDR3 nucleotide sequence: TGTGCCAGCAGTTTCAAGCGGGGAGACACCGGGGAGCTGTTTTTT.

The rearrangement uses TRBV6-2 or TRBV6-3 and TRBJ2-3; D not certain. The V gene lost 4 bases and the J gene lost 6 bases, with 17 bases spanning the gap. The V gene's germline CDR1 is MNHEY and CDR2 SVGEGT. The CDR3 runs 15 residues. CDR3 nucleotide sequence: TGTGCCAGCAGTTCCGCGCTGCTTACAAGGGATACGCAGTATTTT. It yields the protein CASSSALLTRDTQYF.

This clonotype was observed a handful of times. The chain links TRBV25-1 to TRBJ2-1; perhaps TRBD1 as D (6 bases). Germline loops: CDR1 MGHDK, CDR2 SYGVNS. The CDR3 consists of 15 residues. The V end was cut by 3 bases, the J end by 9 bases, with 18 bases between. This chain's CDR3 is CASSDGPEGESEQFF. As DNA, the CDR3 is TGTGCCAGCAGTGACGGACCAGAGGGGGAGAGTGAGCAGTTCTTC.